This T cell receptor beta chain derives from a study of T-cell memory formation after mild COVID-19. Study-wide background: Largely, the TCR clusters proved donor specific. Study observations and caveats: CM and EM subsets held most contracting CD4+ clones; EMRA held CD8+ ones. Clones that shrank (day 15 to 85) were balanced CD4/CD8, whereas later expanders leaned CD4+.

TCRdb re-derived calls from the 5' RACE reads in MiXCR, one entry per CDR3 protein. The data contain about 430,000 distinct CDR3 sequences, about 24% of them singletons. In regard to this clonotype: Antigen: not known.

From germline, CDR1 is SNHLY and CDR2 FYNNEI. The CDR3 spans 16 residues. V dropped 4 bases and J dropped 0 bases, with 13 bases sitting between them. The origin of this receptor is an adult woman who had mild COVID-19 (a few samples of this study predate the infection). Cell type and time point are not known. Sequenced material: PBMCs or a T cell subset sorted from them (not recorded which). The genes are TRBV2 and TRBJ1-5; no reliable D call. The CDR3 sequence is CASSVSGYYSNQPQHF. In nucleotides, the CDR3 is TGTGCCAGCAGTGTATCCGGGTATTATAGCAATCAGCCCCAGCATTTT.